A single sample gave rise to the 23 T cell receptor beta chains below, sequenced in a study of memory CD4+ T cells and cytomegalovirus serostatus. The sort gate was single viable CD3+CD4+CD8-CD45RO+ cells for memory CD4+ T cells. The method was immunoSEQ multiplex PCR; TCRdb's version includes in-frame clones alone and lacks a portion of them. The sample has tens of thousands of clones; around 80% are singletons. The material sequenced was memory CD4+ T cells from blood. The receptor set was obtained from an adult in good health and CMV-seronegative.

The V call is TRBV28, the J call TRBJ2-6; D gene ambiguous. V was trimmed by 6 bases and J by 1 base, leaving 4 bases between them. This CDR3 is built from 13 residues. Germline V gene lookup returns CDR1 MDHEN and CDR2 SYDVKM. CDR3 bases: TGTGCCAGCAGCCGTTCTGGGGCCAACGTCCTGACTTTC. Protein product: CASSRSGANVLTF.

This chain connects TRBV19 to TRBJ1-5; no clear D. The CDR3 has 15 amino acids. The V end was cut by 1 base, the J end by 0 bases, with 7 bases between. Per germline, CDR1 LNHDA and CDR2 SQIVND (reference sequence). The CDR3 region is CASSIGQLSNQPQHF. The CDR3 nucleotides read TGTGCCAGTAGTATAGGCCAGCTTAGCAATCAGCCCCAGCATTTT.

This chain joins TRBV6-5 and TRBJ1-1; TRBD1 agrees at 8 bases. CDR1 is MNHEY, CDR2 SVGAGI, per germline. The CDR3 contains 13 residues. V shed 6 bases, J shed 8 bases, and the junction held 8 bases outside the gene matches. CDR3: CASSWDRTGEAFF. Written as DNA, the CDR3 is TGTGCCAGCAGCTGGGACAGGACCGGGGAAGCTTTCTTT.

The rearrangement uses TRBV6-1 and TRBJ1-2; the D is unclear. V was trimmed by 4 bases and J by 8 bases, leaving 11 bases between them. This CDR3 has 12 amino acids. CDR1 MNHNS and CDR2 SASEGT come from the germline V gene. The CDR3 DNA reads as TGTGCCAGCAGTGGTTCTGTCAGGGGCTACACCTTC. It encodes CASSGSVRGYTF.

V is TRBV6-6 and J is TRBJ2-5; D may correspond to TRBD1 or TRBD2 (5 bases each). The DNA end lines up better with TRBJ2-7; the J call may be wrong. This CDR3 region has 15 residues. Germline loops: CDR1 MNHNY, CDR2 SVGAGI (reference sequence). In nucleotides, the CDR3 is TGTGCCAGCAGTTACATGGGGACGGGATCCTACGAGCAGTACTTC. Its protein product is CASSYMGTGSYEQYF.

The chain couples TRBV6-1 to TRBJ1-5; D gene uncertain. Germline lookup yields CDR1 MNHNS and CDR2 SASEGT. The V end was cut by 6 bases, the J end by 0 bases, with 6 bases between. This CDR3 is 13 amino acids long. CDR3 protein: CASRTDSNQPQHF. The CDR3 DNA follows: TGTGCCAGCAGAACGGATAGCAATCAGCCCCAGCATTTT.

This clone was found a few times. The chain carries TRBV4-3 and TRBJ1-2, with a possible D match to TRBD1 (6 bases). Germline CDR1 reads LGHNA; CDR2 reads YSLEER. Trimming removed 0 bases from V and 0 bases from J, with 8 bases in between. CDR3 length: 15 amino acids. The CDR3 protein is CASSQDRGANYGYTF. The DNA of the CDR3 is TGCGCCAGCAGCCAAGATAGGGGGGCTAACTATGGCTACACCTTC.

This chain uses TRBV7-9 with TRBJ2-7, with TRBD2 matching over 7 bases. Germline values: CDR1 SEHNR, CDR2 FQNEAQ (reference sequence). The CDR3 length is 13 residues. Trimming removed 11 bases from V and 3 bases from J; junction bases left unmatched: 10. The CDR3 nucleotides are TGTGCCTCCCTGCGTGGCGGGGGCTACGAGCAGTACTTC. Translated: CASLRGGGYEQYF.

The genes are TRBV7-2 and TRBJ1-4; a weak D match, TRBD1 (5 bases). CDR3 size: 15 residues. CDR1 is SGHTA, CDR2 FQGNSA, per germline. The V and J ends lost 1 base and 8 bases respectively, with 14 bases between them. The CDR3 loop is CASSLGGPGGEKLFF. As DNA, the CDR3 is TGTGCCAGCAGCTTAGGGGGACCGGGGGGAGAAAAACTGTTTTTT.

The chain recombines TRBV5-4 with TRBJ2-3, with TRBD1 matching 9 bases. CDR1 is SGHNT, CDR2 YYREEE, per germline (reference sequence). The ends lost 0 bases at V and 7 bases at J; junction bases unmatched: 9. The CDR3 spans 16 residues. CDR3: CASSLVAGTGSYTQYF. The CDR3 region has the DNA TGTGCCAGCAGCTTGGTGGCCGGGACAGGGTCCTATACGCAGTATTTT.

V usage is TRBV5-4 and J usage is TRBJ1-6, with TRBD1 matching over 8 bases. Germline values: CDR1 SGHNT, CDR2 YYREEE (reference sequence). V gave up 2 bases and J gave up 8 bases; unmatched junction bases: 6. This CDR3 is 15 amino acids long. The CDR3 nucleotides are TGTGCCAGCAGCTTTGGACAGGGCCAATATTCACCCCTCCACTTT. Amino acids: CASSFGQGQYSPLHF. The full variable domain, its missing parts supplied by reference TRBV5-4 and TRBJ1-6, is ETGVTQSPTHLIKTRGQQVTLRCSSQSGHNTVSWYQQALGQGPQFIFQYYREEENGRGNFPPRFSGLQFPNYSSELNVNALELDDSALYLCASSFGQGQYSPLHFGNGTRLTVT.

This sequence joins TRBV23-1 and TRBJ1-5, with TRBD1 identical over 8 bases. TRBV23-1 is flagged as an ORF with uncertain function. The CDR3 runs 19 residues. V lost 4 bases, J lost 6 bases, and 20 bases stayed unmatched. The CDR3 loop reads CASSLGVGQGASGGQPQHF. The CDR3 region has the DNA TGCGCCAGCAGTCTGGGGGTGGGGCAGGGGGCGAGTGGGGGTCAGCCCCAGCATTTT.

The chain employs TRBV7-9 and TRBJ1-4, with D possibly matching TRBD1 (5 bases). The V gene's germline CDR1 is SEHNR and CDR2 FQNEAQ (reference sequence). CDR3 size: 16 residues. Between the trimmed V and J ends, which lost 11 bases and 6 bases, there was a span of 25 bases. The CDR3 sequence is CALGGETFLGHEKLFF. The CDR3 nucleotides read TGTGCCCTGGGAGGGGAAACGTTCCTCGGGCATGAAAAACTGTTTTTT.

This clone was observed at least ten times. This chain links TRBV7-2 with TRBJ2-7, with 9 positions matching TRBD1. Germline V gene data show CDR1 as SGHTA and CDR2 as FQGNSA. The CDR3 is 15 residues long. With V trimmed by 8 bases and J by 6 bases, 14 bases remained unmatched. The CDR3 DNA follows: TGTGCCAGCTCCCGGACAGGGGCCGCCCAGGGCGAGCAGTACTTC. It codes for CASSRTGAAQGEQYF.

The J gene is TRBJ2-7, the V gene TRBV28; either TRBD1 or TRBD2 may supply D (5 bases each). The CDR3 consists of 14 residues. Between the trimmed V and J ends, which lost 8 bases and 1 base, there was a span of 15 bases. Looked up from germline, CDR1 is MDHEN and CDR2 is SYDVKM. The DNA for the CDR3 is TGTGCCAGCGGGGACCCACGGAGGTCCTACGAGCAGTACTTC. Encoded protein: CASGDPRRSYEQYF.

This clone was seen once. The genes are TRBV7-9 and TRBJ1-4; tentative D call: TRBD1 (5 bases). The CDR3 loop spans 15 amino acids. CDR1 is SEHNR, CDR2 FQNEAQ, per germline (reference sequence). V was trimmed by 5 bases and J by 4 bases, leaving 14 bases between them. CDR3 nucleotide sequence: TGTGCCAGCAGCCCTGAGGGACGGATTAATGAAAAACTGTTTTTT. It encodes CASSPEGRINEKLFF. The full variable domain, with the rest looked up from reference TRBV7-9 and TRBJ1-4, is DTGVSQNPRHKITKRGQNVTFRCDPISEHNRLYWYRQTLGQGPEFLTYFQNEAQLEKSRLLSDRFSAERPKGSFSTLEIQRTEQGDSAMYLCASSPEGRINEKLFFGSGTQLSVL.

This chain links TRBV14 with TRBJ1-1, with a possible D match to TRBD1 (5 bases). Trimming took 3 bases from V and 3 from J, leaving 14 bases between them. Per germline, CDR1 SGHDN and CDR2 FVKESK. The CDR3 is made up of 15 amino acids. In DNA, the CDR3 is TGTGCCAGCAGCCAGGAAGGAGACAGCTACACTGAAGCTTTCTTT. This translates into CASSQEGDSYTEAFF.

The chain is built from TRBV19 and TRBJ2-7; D is possibly TRBD2 (6 bases). Germline V gene data show CDR1 as LNHDA and CDR2 as SQIVND (reference sequence). V was clipped by 0 bases and J by 3 bases, with 12 bases between them. There are 15 residues in the CDR3. CDR3 sequence reads: CASSIDGGRHYEQYF. The CDR3 DNA is TGTGCCAGTAGTATAGATGGGGGGAGACACTACGAGCAGTACTTC. Using reference TRBV19 and TRBJ2-7 for the parts outside the CDR3, the full variable domain is DGGITQSPKYLFRKEGQNVTLSCEQNLNHDAMYWYRQDPGQGLRLIYYSQIVNDFQKGDIAEGYSVSREKKESFPLTVTSAQKNPTAFYLCASSIDGGRHYEQYFGPGTRLTVT.

This clone was counted a few times. CDR3 region: CASSPEWGGNQPQHF. CDR3 sequence (DNA): TGTGCCAGCAGCCCTGAATGGGGGGGCAATCAGCCCCAGCATTTT. This chain connects TRBV2 to TRBJ1-5, with D tentatively TRBD1 (5 bases). Trimming stripped 6 bases from V and 2 bases from J, with 14 bases between. This CDR3 is built from 15 residues. The germline CDR1 and CDR2 sequences are SNHLY and FYNNEI.

The chain uses TRBV7-8 and TRBJ2-7; D ambiguous. With 1 base removed from V and 3 bases from J, the gap between germline ends came to 10 bases. Per germline, CDR1 SGHVS and CDR2 FQNEAQ. This CDR3 comprises 14 residues. CDR3 region: CASSLGAGYYEQYF. CDR3 nucleotides: TGTGCCAGCAGCTTAGGGGCAGGTTACTACGAGCAGTACTTC.

Written as DNA, the CDR3 is TGCAGCGCCCGACTAGCGGCCAGCTACGAGCAGTACTTC. Its protein product is CSARLAASYEQYF. This chain links TRBV29-1 with TRBJ2-7, with 9 nucleotides matching TRBD2. Looked up from germline, CDR1 is SQVTM and CDR2 is ANQGSEA. V lost 7 bases to trimming and J lost 3 bases; unmatched junction nucleotides: 7. CDR3 length: 13 residues.

This clone was detected once. The chain combines TRBV29-1 with TRBJ2-1; the match to TRBD2 covers 7 bases. Trimming removed 0 bases from V and 4 bases from J; junction bases left unmatched: 6. Germline CDR1 and CDR2: SQVTM and ANQGSEA. The CDR3 spans 15 residues. CDR3 sequence (DNA): TGCAGCGTTGAAGATAGGGCTAGCGGATACAATGAGCAGTTCTTC. Translation gives CSVEDRASGYNEQFF.

This clone showed up just a few times. V is TRBV6-4 and J is TRBJ1-1, with D possibly TRBD1 on 5 matching bases. CDR1 is MRHNA, CDR2 SNTAGT, per germline. CDR3 size: 13 residues. The V and J ends lost 2 bases and 8 bases respectively, with 12 bases between them. The CDR3 bases are TGTGCCAGCAGTGACGTTTGGGCAGGGGAAGCTTTCTTT. This sequence encodes CASSDVWAGEAFF.